This TCR beta chain was recovered during a study of post-analysis software for immune sequencing data. The germline gives CDR1 SEHNR, CDR2 FQNEAQ (reference sequence). This CDR3 contains 15 residues. Trimming took off 4 bases at V and 0 bases at J, with 9 bases between the two ends. On this clonotype itself: Antigen: not known.

Every TCR beta cDNA library bore unique molecular identifiers. TCRdb recomputed calls from the PCR reads with MiXCR, one row per CDR3 protein. Among some 500,000 distinct CDR3 sequences listed, 45% were seen once. Notes on the study in general: TRBV5-6, TRBV5-1 and TRBV20-1 were among 4 or 5 TRBV segments more frequent in patients than controls. F measure grouped same-batch samples tightly together.

The sequencing sample was made of blood. The chain links TRBV7-9 to TRBJ1-4, with D perhaps matching TRBD1 (5 bases). The clonotype comes from a girl aged 10 to 17 with multiple sclerosis. The CDR3 sequence: CASSWGSSTNEKLFF. Here the CDR3 DNA reads TGTGCCAGCAGCTGGGGCAGTTCAACTAATGAAAAACTGTTTTTT.